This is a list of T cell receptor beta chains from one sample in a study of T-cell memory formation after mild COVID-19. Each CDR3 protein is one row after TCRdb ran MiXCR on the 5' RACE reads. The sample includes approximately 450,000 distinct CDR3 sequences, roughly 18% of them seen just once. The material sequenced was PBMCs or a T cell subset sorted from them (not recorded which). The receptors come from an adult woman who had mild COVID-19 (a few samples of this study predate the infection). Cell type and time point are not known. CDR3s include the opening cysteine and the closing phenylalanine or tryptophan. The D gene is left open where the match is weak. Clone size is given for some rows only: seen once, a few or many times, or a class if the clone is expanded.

CDR3: CAWSAGTGNYGYTF
DNA: TGTGCCTGGAGTGCCGGGACAGGGAACTATGGCTACACCTTC
size: once
J: TRBJ1-2
V: TRBV30
D: TRBD1

CDR3: CASSDFSSSTDTQYF
DNA: TGTGCCAGCAGTGATTTTTCCTCTAGCACAGATACGCAGTATTTT
size: .
J: TRBJ2-3
V: TRBV6-6
D: .

CDR3: CASSPSGGSGNTIYF
DNA: TGTGCCAGCAGCCCATCGGGGGGATCTGGAAACACCATATATTTT
size: .
J: TRBJ1-3
V: TRBV12-3/TRBV12-4
D: .

CDR3: CASSARLAGGGETQYF
DNA: TGTGCCAGCAGCGCTAGACTAGCGGGTGGTGGAGAGACCCAGTACTTC
size: .
J: TRBJ2-5
V: TRBV6-1
D: TRBD2

CDR3: CASSPSFPDTQYF
DNA: TGCGCCAGCAGCCCGTCCTTTCCAGATACGCAGTATTTT
size: .
J: TRBJ2-3
V: TRBV5-1
D: .

CDR3: CASSWMTGHEAFF
DNA: TGCGCCAGCAGCTGGATGACAGGGCATGAAGCTTTCTTT
size: .
J: TRBJ1-1
V: TRBV5-1
D: TRBD1

CDR3: CASSYSKGAGNTIYF
DNA: TGTGCCAGCAGTTACTCGAAGGGGGCTGGAAACACCATATATTTT
size: few
J: TRBJ1-3
V: TRBV6-5
D: .

CDR3: CASSSGGGFSYGYTF
DNA: TGTGCCAGCAGCTCGGGGGGCGGTTTCTCCTATGGCTACACCTTC
size: .
J: TRBJ1-2
V: TRBV7-2
D: .

CDR3: CASSELALEQYF
DNA: TGTGCCAGCAGTGAACTGGCCCTAGAGCAGTACTTC
size: few
J: TRBJ2-7
V: TRBV2
D: .

CDR3: CASSQQDRGRADTQYF
DNA: TGCGCCAGCAGCCAACAAGACAGGGGGCGAGCAGATACGCAGTATTTT
size: few
J: TRBJ2-3
V: TRBV4-1
D: TRBD1

CDR3: CSARGAQLWAFF
DNA: TGCAGTGCTAGAGGGGCCCAATTGTGGGCTTTCTTT
size: .
J: TRBJ1-1
V: TRBV20-1
D: .

CDR3: CAWNRAYEQYF
DNA: TGTGCCTGGAATAGGGCCTACGAGCAGTACTTC
size: .
J: TRBJ2-7
V: TRBV30
D: .

CDR3: CAISVRGEWYGYTF
DNA: TGTGCCATCAGTGTTAGGGGGGAATGGTATGGCTACACCTTC
size: .
J: TRBJ1-2
V: TRBV10-3
D: .

CDR3: CALGLAWGSEQFF
DNA: TGTGCCCTAGGACTAGCGTGGGGGTCTGAGCAGTTCTTC
size: .
J: TRBJ2-1
V: TRBV2
D: TRBD2

CDR3: CASRKTGGRSNQPQHF
DNA: TGTGCCAGTAGGAAAACGGGGGGCCGGAGCAATCAGCCCCAGCATTTT
size: .
J: TRBJ1-5
V: TRBV19
D: .

CDR3: CASSSPAWGAYEQYF
DNA: TGTGCCAGCAGTTCCCCCGCTTGGGGGGCCTACGAGCAGTACTTC
size: .
J: TRBJ2-7
V: TRBV27
D: .

CDR3: CASSQVGTSGSRQAQYF
DNA: TGTGCCAGCAGCCAAGTCGGGACTAGCGGGAGTAGGCAAGCCCAGTACTTC
size: few
J: TRBJ2-5
V: TRBV3-1
D: TRBD2

CDR3: CASSQDGPRVGNTIYF
DNA: TGCGCCAGCAGCCAAGATGGACCCAGGGTTGGAAACACCATATATTTT
size: .
J: TRBJ1-3
V: TRBV4-1
D: .

CDR3: CASSPSGASRETQYF
DNA: TGCGCCAGCAGCCCTTCGGGGGCCTCAAGAGAGACCCAGTACTTC
size: .
J: TRBJ2-5
V: TRBV5-1
D: .

CDR3: CASSPTSGVLQETQYF
DNA: TGCGCCAGCAGCCCGACTAGCGGGGTCCTCCAAGAGACCCAGTACTTC
size: few
J: TRBJ2-5
V: TRBV5-1
D: TRBD2

CDR3: CASSSGNRGQETQYF
DNA: TGTGCCAGCAGCTCGGGTAACAGGGGGCAAGAGACCCAGTACTTC
size: few
J: TRBJ2-5
V: TRBV7-2
D: TRBD1

CDR3: CASSQDRASRSGANVLTF
DNA: TGCGCCAGCAGCCAAGATCGTGCCAGCCGCTCTGGGGCCAACGTCCTGACTTTC
size: .
J: TRBJ2-6
V: TRBV4-3
D: .

CDR3: CASIPPIGQSYNEQFF
DNA: TGTGCCAGCATCCCGCCTATAGGCCAGTCCTACAATGAGCAGTTCTTC
size: .
J: TRBJ2-1
V: TRBV7-9
D: .

CDR3: CASRPSGGSYNEQFF
DNA: TGTGCCAGCAGACCTAGCGGGGGATCCTACAATGAGCAGTTCTTC
size: .
J: TRBJ2-1
V: TRBV12-3/TRBV12-4
D: TRBD2

CDR3: CASSQRAGEKLFF
DNA: TGTGCCAGCAGCCAAAGAGCTGGGGAAAAACTGTTTTTT
size: .
J: TRBJ1-4
V: TRBV7-8
D: .

CDR3: CASRLVTLAGGLLETQYF
DNA: TGTGCAAGTCGCTTAGTTACGCTAGCGGGAGGACTGTTGGAGACCCAGTACTTC
size: .
J: TRBJ2-5
V: TRBV12-2
D: .

CDR3: CSVGSRGGTGELFF
DNA: TGCAGCGTTGGTTCCAGGGGAGGGACCGGGGAGCTGTTTTTT
size: .
J: TRBJ2-2
V: TRBV29-1
D: .